This T cell receptor (beta chain) was sequenced in a study of blood T cells in healthy people across ages. Notes on the study in general: Among long-lived donors, naive CD4+ cells were more numerous and diversity higher than in aged donors. As age increased, TCR beta diversity per million T cells fell in a roughly linear fashion. The CMV status of each donor remained undetermined, and this could have confounded shifts in expanded clonotypes.

Germline V gives CDR1 DFQATT, CDR2 SNEGSKA (reference sequence). The CDR3 contains 17 residues. Combining a sample-barcoded 5' primer with a J-beta primer mix, a second PCR ran for 7 to 11 cycles. One entry per CDR3 protein results from TCRdb running MiXCR on the 5' RACE reads. The sample carries about 620,000 distinct CDR3 sequences, roughly 21% recorded once. As concerns this clonotype: As yet, its antigen is unknown. An end of the junction differs from the germline gene, which may be a read error.

The chain employs TRBV20-1 and TRBJ2-5; D may be TRBD2 (6 bases). This TCR derives from a man between 65 and 79 years old in good health. The sequencing input was blood. The CDR3 nucleotides read TGCGGTGCTAGAGATTGGTTATGGGCGGGATCCCAAGAGACCCAGTACTTC. Translating gives CGARDWLWAGSQETQYF.